This TCR beta chain was captured by sequencing in a study of OX40 agonist ivuxolimab in advanced cancers. The CDR3 covers 14 residues. Losses at the gene ends were 4 bases for V and 5 bases for J; bases not matched to a gene: 8. Germline CDR1 is SGHNT and CDR2 is YYREEE (reference sequence). In the case of this clone: No antigen is known for it.

Overall study findings and caveats: Some nonresponders likewise displayed low normalized T-cell clonal expansion.

Profiled with immunoSEQ multiplex PCR; TCRdb holds only in-frame clones, not every one. The sample yields 60,000 to 85,000 clones, roughly four fifths seen once. This specimen was CD4+ or CD8+ T cells sorted from blood, taken in a trial of the OX40 agonist ivuxolimab. The TCR sequence derives from an adult with an advanced solid tumor such as melanoma, head and neck, liver or kidney cancer. This sequence joins TRBV5-4 and TRBJ2-5; 7 nucleotides agree with TRBD2. CDR3 DNA sequence: TGTGCCAGCAGCACACCCGGGACTACGGAGACCCAGTACTTC. Translated: CASSTPGTTETQYF.